This T cell receptor (beta chain) is from a study of blood T cells in healthy people across ages. Overall study findings and caveats: Fewer expanded clones and more diversity marked long-lived versus aged donors.

Regarding this clonotype: Its antigen is not known.

Then a second PCR, running roughly 7 to 12 cycles, was carried out with a sample-barcoded 5' primer and a J-beta primer mix. A template-switch adaptor that had 12 random nucleotides put a tag on each cDNA molecule. TCRdb itself ran the 5' RACE reads through MiXCR, one entry per CDR3 protein. The sample contains 1.6 million or so distinct CDR3 sequences, 30% to 35% of which appear only once. Trimming removed 9 bases from V and 2 bases from J, with 10 bases in between. This CDR3 is built from 12 residues. The germline CDR1 and CDR2 sequences are MDHEN and SYDVKM. Peripheral blood from each donor was collected in a volume of roughly 9.2 milliliters. In each sample, at least 7 million PBMCs were isolated.

The TCR originated in a woman in her twenties or thirties in good health. The chain uses TRBV28 and TRBJ1-1; a weak D match, TRBD1 (5 bases). Sequencing was performed on blood. The CDR3 sequence is CASAGTNTEAFF. The CDR3, as DNA: TGTGCCAGTGCCGGGACCAACACTGAAGCTTTCTTT. The full variable domain, completed using reference TRBV28 and TRBJ1-1, is DVKVTQSSRYLVKRTGEKVFLECVQDMDHENMFWYRQDPGLGLRLIYFSYDVKMKEKGDIPEGYSVSREKKERFSLILESASTNQTSMYLCASAGTNTEAFFGQGTRLTVV.